The rows below give T cell receptor beta chains drawn from one sample of a study of beta chain features in type 1 diabetes. TCRdb keeps only in-frame clones here, not all; method: immunoSEQ multiplex PCR. The sample comprises fewer than 300,000 clones, 20% of which are singletons, and roughly 0.028% rests with the top ten. The sample was naive CD4+ T cells from blood. These TCRs come from a woman in her forties with type 1 diabetes. Both conserved end residues are part of each CDR3. The D gene is left open where the match is weak. Expanded clones get a size class; other rows say once, few or many, or leave the size out.

TRBV18	.	.	TRBJ2-2	TGTGCCAGCTCATCCATCAACACCGGGGAGCTGTTTTTT	CASSSINTGELFF
TRBV15	.	few	TRBJ2-7	TGTGCCACCAGCACAGGGGGAGGGACTAGATTCGAGCAGTACTTC	CATSTGGGTRFEQYF
TRBV9	TRBD2	.	TRBJ2-5	TGTGCCAGCAGCGGAGGGAGGACTAGGAGCGAAGAGACCCAGTACTTC	CASSGGRTRSEETQYF
TRBV28	TRBD1	few	TRBJ2-6	TGTGCCAGCAGTCCAACTCGACAGGGTGGGACTGGGGCCAACGTCCTGACTTTC	CASSPTRQGGTGANVLTF
TRBV4-1	.	once	TRBJ2-7	TGCGCCAGCAGCCAAGATCGGCAGGGGTCCTCCTACGTGCACGAGCAGTACTTC	CASSQDRQGSSYVHEQYF
TRBV29-1	.	.	TRBJ2-7	TGCAGCGTTGAAGATCTTCGTGGACTCTACGAGCAGTACTTC	CSVEDLRGLYEQYF
TRBV28	TRBD1	few	TRBJ2-2	TGTGCCAGCCTGGACAGGGTGAACACCGGGGAGCTGTTTTTT	CASLDRVNTGELFF
TRBV7-2	.	.	TRBJ2-7	TGTGCCAGCAGCAAAGAAAACAGGGACGAGCAGTACTTC	CASSKENRDEQYF
TRBV15	TRBD2	.	TRBJ2-1	TGTGCCACCAGTCTGCTAGCGGGAGGGCCGAGGGAGCAGTTCTTC	CATSLLAGGPREQFF
TRBV9	TRBD2	.	TRBJ2-1	TGTGCCAGCAGCTTCAGCGGGAGCGATGAGCAGTTCTTC	CASSFSGSDEQFF
TRBV4-1	TRBD1	.	TRBJ2-7	TGCGCCAGCAGCCGGGGACAGGGGGTCAACGAGCAGTACTTC	CASSRGQGVNEQYF
TRBV4-1	.	.	TRBJ1-5	TGCGCCAGCAGCCAAGGGAGTTTTCAGCCCCAGCATTTT	CASSQGSFQPQHF
TRBV28	.	few	TRBJ1-5	TGTGCCAGCAGGTCCAACAATCAGCCCCAGCATTTT	CASRSNNQPQHF
TRBV6-4	.	.	TRBJ1-2	TGTGCCAGCAGGCCGAACGGAGGGTTTGACTACACCTTC	CASRPNGGFDYTF
TRBV9	TRBD2	.	TRBJ2-7	TGTGCCAGCAGCCCAGGGACTAGCGGGAGGGAGCAGTACTTC	CASSPGTSGREQYF
TRBV25-1	TRBD1	few	TRBJ1-1	TGTGCCAGCAACGACAGGGCTTCCACTGAAGCTTTCTTT	CASNDRASTEAFF
TRBV5-1	TRBD1	.	TRBJ1-1	TGCGCCAGCAGCCACCCGACAGGGGAGGTTCCTGAAGCTTTCTTT	CASSHPTGEVPEAFF
TRBV4-1	.	.	TRBJ1-2	TGCGCCAGCAGCCAAGATCCGGACAGCTATGGCTACACCTTC	CASSQDPDSYGYTF
TRBV7-7	TRBD2	few	TRBJ2-3	TGTGCCAGCAGCTTAGCGGGGACTAGCGGGGCGCAGTATTTT	CASSLAGTSGAQYF
TRBV5-6	.	.	TRBJ1-1	TGTGCCAGCAGCCAGCGGGTCACTGAAGCTTTCTTT	CASSQRVTEAFF
TRBV18	TRBD1	.	TRBJ2-5	TGTGCCAGCTCACTCGGGACAGGGATAGAGACCCAGTACTTC	CASSLGTGIETQYF
TRBV27	TRBD1	few	TRBJ1-2	TGTGCCAGCAGTCCCACCCTGGAGGGGGCAGGCTACACCTTC	CASSPTLEGAGYTF
TRBV29-1	.	.	TRBJ1-5	TGCAGCGCAAAGTGGGGGCCGAATCAGCCCCAGCATTTT	CSAKWGPNQPQHF
TRBV5-1	TRBD1	few	TRBJ1-1	TGCGCCAGCAGCGGGGGGACAGGGGGCGACACTGAAGCTTTCTTT	CASSGGTGGDTEAFF